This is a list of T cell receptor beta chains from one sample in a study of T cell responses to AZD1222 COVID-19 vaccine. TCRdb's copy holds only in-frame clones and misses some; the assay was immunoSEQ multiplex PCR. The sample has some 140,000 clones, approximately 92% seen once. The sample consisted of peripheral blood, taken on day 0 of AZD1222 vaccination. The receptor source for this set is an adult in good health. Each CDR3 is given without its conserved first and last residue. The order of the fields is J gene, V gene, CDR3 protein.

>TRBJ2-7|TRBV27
ASSFLGENGEQY
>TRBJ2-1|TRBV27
ASRKTLAGGPGEQF
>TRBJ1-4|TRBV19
ATTWDPDPTNEKLF
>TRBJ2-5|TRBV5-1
ASSFGVIPQETQY
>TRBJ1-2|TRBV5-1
ASSSVQGDYGYT
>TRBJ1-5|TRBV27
ASSLLRESQPQH
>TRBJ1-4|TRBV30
AWSEVVEKLF
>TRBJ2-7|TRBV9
ASSRVVGAYEQY
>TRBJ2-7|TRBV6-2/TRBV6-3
ASSYALADVRYEQY
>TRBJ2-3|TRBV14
ASSQIAGVADTQY
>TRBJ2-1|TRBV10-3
AISRLAGDNNEQF
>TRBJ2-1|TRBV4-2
ASSQDAASGTVNEQF
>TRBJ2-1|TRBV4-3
ASSQARADEQF
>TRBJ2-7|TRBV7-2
ASSLRGAYEQY
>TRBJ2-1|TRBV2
ASSGFVSGTGAYNEQF
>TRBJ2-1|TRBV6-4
ASSVWGQGIVEQF
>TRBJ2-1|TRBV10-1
ASSDSTNEQF
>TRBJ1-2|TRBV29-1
SVEDRQGGYGYT
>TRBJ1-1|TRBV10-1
ASSGAVGLNTEAF
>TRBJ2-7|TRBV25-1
ASTSGRSWGEQY
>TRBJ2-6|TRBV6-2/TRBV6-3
ASSSVRDLVANVLT
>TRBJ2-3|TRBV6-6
ASSYSTTDTQY
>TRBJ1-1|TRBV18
ASSPRDSPHTEAF
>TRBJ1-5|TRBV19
ASSIPRQDSNQPQH
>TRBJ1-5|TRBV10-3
ASCWGENQPQH
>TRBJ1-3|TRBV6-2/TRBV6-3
ASSYSPGIGNTIY
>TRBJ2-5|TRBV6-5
ATRGAETQY
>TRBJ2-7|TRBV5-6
ASRPTRGRGREQY
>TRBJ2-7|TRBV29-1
SVGKGDGGPGYEQY
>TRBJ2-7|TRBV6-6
ASRGFGGPRGEQY
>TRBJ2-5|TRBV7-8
ASSLALGLGVAQETQY
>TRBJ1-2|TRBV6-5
ASSYGDRGDYGYT
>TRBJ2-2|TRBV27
ATRPASNTGELF
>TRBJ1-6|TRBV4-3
ASSQDSRPQNSPLH
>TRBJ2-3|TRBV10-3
AISESTTSGRGTDTQY
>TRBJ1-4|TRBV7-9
ASSDHEKLF
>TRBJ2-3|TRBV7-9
ASSRGTDTQY
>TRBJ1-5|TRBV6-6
ASSYPTGGGNQPQH
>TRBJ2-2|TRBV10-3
AISDPSLKRPGELF
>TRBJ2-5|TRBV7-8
ASSLTRLAGGETQY
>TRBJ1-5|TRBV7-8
ASRKGRGTRSNQPQH
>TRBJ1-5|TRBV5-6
ASSFRTVHPQPQH
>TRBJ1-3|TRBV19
ASRSGNTIY
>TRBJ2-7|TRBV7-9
ASSGGTGGYPYEQY
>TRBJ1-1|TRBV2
ASSNRQGTEAF
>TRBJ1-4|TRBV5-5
ASSQTTGENEKLF
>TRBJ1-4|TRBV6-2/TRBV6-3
ASSYPPHEKLF
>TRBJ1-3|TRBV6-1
ASSEISGVPGNTIY
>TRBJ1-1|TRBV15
ATSSKVRNTEAF
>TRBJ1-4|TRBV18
ASSSGQGTTNEKLF
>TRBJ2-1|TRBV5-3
ARMWAREGSNEQF
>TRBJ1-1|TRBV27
ASSLGGEITEAF
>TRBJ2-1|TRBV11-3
ASSSRDTGDYNEQF
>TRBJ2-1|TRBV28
ASSSSGLAEDFNEQF
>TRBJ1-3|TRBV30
AWSVSVWGVGNTIY
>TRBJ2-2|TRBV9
ASSGWVAGAGGNTGELF